Sequencing of this TCR beta chain was carried out in a study of blood T cell repertoires in COVID-19. The data were produced by immunoSEQ multiplex PCR, yet TCRdb's version contains in-frame clones alone and is incomplete. Counted here are under 300,000 clones, around 83% occurring once; the ten biggest clones make up roughly 2%. V lost 2 bases, J lost 0 bases, and 17 bases lay in between. This CDR3 spans 18 amino acids. Germline CDR1 SGHVS, CDR2 FQNEAQ. This chain joins TRBV7-8 and TRBJ2-1; D is possibly TRBD2 (7 bases). This TCR came from a man aged 25-45 years who had recovered from COVID-19. The sample consisted of peripheral blood. CDR3 region: CASSLTLYAGASYNEQFF. CDR3 coding DNA: TGTGCCAGCAGCTTAACTCTTTACGCGGGGGCCTCCTACAATGAGCAGTTCTTC.